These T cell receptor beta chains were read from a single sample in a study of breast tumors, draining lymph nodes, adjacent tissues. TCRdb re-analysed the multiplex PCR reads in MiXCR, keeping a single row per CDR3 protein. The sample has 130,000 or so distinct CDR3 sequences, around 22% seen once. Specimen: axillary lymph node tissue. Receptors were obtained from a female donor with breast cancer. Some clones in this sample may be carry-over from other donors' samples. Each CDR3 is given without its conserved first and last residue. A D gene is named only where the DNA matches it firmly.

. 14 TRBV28 ASSTGGSGSYNEQF
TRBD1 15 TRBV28 ASSLVHPDRAYYGYT
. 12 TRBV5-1 ASSDSSGANVLT
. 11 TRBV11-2 ASSFGTSVGYT
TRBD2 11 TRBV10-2 ASGTSGSDTQY
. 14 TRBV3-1 ASSQEEPPSPATQY
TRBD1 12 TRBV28 ASSVDRGRYGYT
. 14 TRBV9 ASSVAPETSTYEQY
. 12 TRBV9 ASSFQGNTGELF
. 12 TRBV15 ATSRDKGGETQY
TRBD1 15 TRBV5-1 ASSLYRGFANTGELF
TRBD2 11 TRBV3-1 ASSQGLAGTQY
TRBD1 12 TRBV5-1 ASSIGTGLDTQY
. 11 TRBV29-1 SVEGGIPYEQY
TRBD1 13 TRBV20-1 SAWTGGMGNQPQH
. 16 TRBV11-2 ASSSSPGPKPNTGELF
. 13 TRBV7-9 ASSLDLSGLSGYT
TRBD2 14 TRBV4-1 ASSFWASGSTDTQY
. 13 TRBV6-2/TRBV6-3 ASATAGGAGYEQY
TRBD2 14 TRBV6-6 ASSGTSGRVWETQY
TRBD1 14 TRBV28 ASSPHPGTGDTEAF
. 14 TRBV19 ASSPRPASTYNEQF
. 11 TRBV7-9 ASSSPWLDTQY
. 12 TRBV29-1 SVTGLRGRYEQY
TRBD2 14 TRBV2 ASRDGTSGILDEQF
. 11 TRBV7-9 ASSFALHHEQY
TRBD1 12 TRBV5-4 ASSSGQGYNEQF
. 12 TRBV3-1 ASSQGSSNQPQH
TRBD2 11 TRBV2 ASNSGSTDTQY
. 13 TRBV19 ASPRSLRSYNEQF
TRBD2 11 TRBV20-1 SASRLAGGEQF
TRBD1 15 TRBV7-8 ASSLSRGRRRDEKLF